This is a list of T cell receptor beta chains from one sample in a study of CXCR3-negative and CXCR3-positive naive CD8 T cells. TCRdb reprocessed the 5' RACE reads and reports one entry per CDR3 protein, with no DNA. Listed are fewer than 90,000 distinct CDR3 sequences; 1.5% to 2% falls within the top ten. Material for sequencing was naive CXCR3- CD8+ T cells from blood. Receptor source: a human donor in good health. Some clones in this sample may be carry-over from other donors' samples. CDR3s include the opening cysteine and the closing phenylalanine or tryptophan. A clone size is listed for some rows: how often the clone was seen (once, few, many), or a class if it is expanded.

abundance | j_gene | v_gene | CDR3aa
medium-sized | TRBJ2-7 | TRBV7-6 | CASSLLSSYLDEQYF
. | TRBJ2-1 | TRBV15 | CATSRFRTSGGNFPYNEQFF
. | TRBJ2-5 | TRBV24-1 | CATSHVDSQETQYF
. | TRBJ2-5 | TRBV7-2 | CASSLLPELYQETQYF
. | TRBJ1-1 | TRBV10-1 | CASSESPGPEAFF
. | TRBJ2-1 | TRBV29-1 | CSVEEGLVVYNEQFF
. | TRBJ2-1 | TRBV29-1 | CSVGAGDYNEQFF
. | TRBJ2-7 | TRBV29-1 | CSVLGQGKDYEQYF
. | TRBJ2-1 | TRBV29-1 | CSVEWREGPYNEQFF
. | TRBJ1-5 | TRBV27 | CASSTGTGAGSNQPQHF
. | TRBJ2-1 | TRBV25-1 | CASASGTSVHNEQFF
. | TRBJ2-7 | TRBV4-3 | CASSQGGLLSYEQYF
. | TRBJ2-7 | TRBV7-8 | CASSSRSSYEQYF
. | TRBJ2-2 | TRBV29-1 | CSVGDRGNTGELFF
. | TRBJ1-1 | TRBV28 | CASSLLGTGGTEAFF
. | TRBJ2-6 | TRBV7-2 | CASSYIPGQPGANVLTF
. | TRBJ1-1 | TRBV7-9 | CASSHPQGMNTEAFF
. | TRBJ2-7 | TRBV12-5 | CASGLYDDLSAYEQYF
. | TRBJ2-1 | TRBV5-6 | CASSAAAGNEQFF
. | TRBJ2-7 | TRBV28 | CASSWDRDRSYEQYF
. | TRBJ2-3 | TRBV30 | CAWTQTGGPTDTQYF
. | TRBJ2-6 | TRBV12-3/TRBV12-4 | CASSPDRASGANVLTF
. | TRBJ2-5 | TRBV29-1 | CSVTGQGRLWETQYF
. | TRBJ2-7 | TRBV28 | CASSSTGPYPHEQYF
. | TRBJ2-5 | TRBV2 | CASSNPGGGRETQYF
. | TRBJ2-1 | TRBV11-3 | CASSLEPGDNEQFF
. | TRBJ2-7 | TRBV11-2 | CASSLGGRNANYEQYF
. | TRBJ2-5 | TRBV6-5 | CASRTTEETQYF
. | TRBJ1-1 | TRBV25-1 | CASSEPEGLNTEAFF
. | TRBJ2-2 | TRBV9 | CASSVDPGKSYHIGELFF
. | TRBJ2-1 | TRBV27 | CASSLSSGGLNEQFF
. | TRBJ1-1 | TRBV29-1 | CSVELSDLGTEAFF
. | TRBJ2-7 | TRBV5-6 | CASSFDYEQYF
. | TRBJ2-7 | TRBV28 | CASSLVGQSYEQYF
. | TRBJ2-3 | TRBV29-1 | CSVLDSSSTDTQYF
. | TRBJ2-2 | TRBV12-3/TRBV12-4 | CASCRSGRQNTGELFF
. | TRBJ1-5 | TRBV7-9 | CASSVLDSNQPQHF
. | TRBJ2-3 | TRBV13 | CASSLPGLASDTQYF
. | TRBJ2-7 | TRBV12-3/TRBV12-4 | CASSTLGEQYF
. | TRBJ2-7 | TRBV5-1 | CASSSGQGKVRGSYEQYF
. | TRBJ2-3 | TRBV29-1 | CSVERGQGFVTDTQYF
. | TRBJ2-3 | TRBV20-1 | CSASDPYTDTQYF
. | TRBJ2-2 | TRBV7-6 | CASSLAQTNTGELFF
. | TRBJ1-2 | TRBV27 | CASSNKQPYGYTF
. | TRBJ2-7 | TRBV15 | CATSSPGTAYEQYF
. | TRBJ2-1 | TRBV12-3/TRBV12-4 | CASSFLSGGHDEQFF
. | TRBJ1-3 | TRBV19 | CASSGGGDSEDRPARGNTIYF
. | TRBJ2-7 | TRBV6-6 | CASSPSPYEQYF
. | TRBJ2-7 | TRBV7-2 | CASSSEKGPTYEQYF
. | TRBJ2-1 | TRBV29-1 | CSVEETVHEQFF
. | TRBJ2-1 | TRBV6-5 | CASSPGQNYNEQFF
. | TRBJ2-5 | TRBV29-1 | CSVEGTTWEEETQYF
. | TRBJ1-2 | TRBV29-1 | CSVESTGGYTF
. | TRBJ1-2 | TRBV15 | CATSRDGTVYGYTF
. | TRBJ2-1 | TRBV7-9 | CASSLGGRYNEQFF
. | TRBJ2-4 | TRBV28 | CASCRIAKNIQYF
. | TRBJ2-2 | TRBV9 | CASSEGQEPGGSGELFF
. | TRBJ2-7 | TRBV6-2/TRBV6-3 | CASSYPTGVGSYEQYF
. | TRBJ2-7 | TRBV7-9 | CASSLGGLAGVYEQYF